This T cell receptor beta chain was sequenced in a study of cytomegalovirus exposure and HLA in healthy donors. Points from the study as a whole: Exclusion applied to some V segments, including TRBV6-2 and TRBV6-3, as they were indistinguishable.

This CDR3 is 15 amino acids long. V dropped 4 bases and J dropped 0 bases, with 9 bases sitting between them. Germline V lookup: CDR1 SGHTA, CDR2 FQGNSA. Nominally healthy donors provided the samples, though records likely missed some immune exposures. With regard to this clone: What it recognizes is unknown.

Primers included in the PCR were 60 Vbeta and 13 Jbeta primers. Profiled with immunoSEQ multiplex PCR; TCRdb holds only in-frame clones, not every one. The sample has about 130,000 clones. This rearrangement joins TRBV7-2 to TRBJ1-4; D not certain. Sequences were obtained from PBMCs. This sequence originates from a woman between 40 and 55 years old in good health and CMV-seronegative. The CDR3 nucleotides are TGTGCCAGCAGCTCATTCACATCAACTAATGAAAAACTGTTTTTT. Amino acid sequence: CASSSFTSTNEKLFF.